The entry below gives a single T cell receptor beta chain sequence along with its context. The sample comes from a study of blood T cell repertoires in COVID-19. As for the study in general: The analysed material was cDNA or gDNA that came from T cells, B-cell-depleted T cells, or PBMCs.

Produced via immunoSEQ multiplex PCR; TCRdb's table is partial and in-frame only. The sample includes under 30,000 clones, 75% to 90% of them seen just once. This CDR3 region has 18 residues. Germline V lookup: CDR1 KGHSH, CDR2 LQKENI. Trimming stripped 4 bases from V and 0 bases from J, with 19 bases between. Sequenced sample: peripheral blood. The chain uses TRBV18 and TRBJ1-3; tentatively, D is TRBD1 (6 bases). This clonotype was obtained from a human donor in a cohort sampled during active COVID-19. CDR3 loop: CASSQQKGTIVSGNTIYF. Written as DNA, the CDR3 is TGTGCCAGCTCACAACAAAAGGGGACAATCGTCTCTGGAAACACCATATATTTT.